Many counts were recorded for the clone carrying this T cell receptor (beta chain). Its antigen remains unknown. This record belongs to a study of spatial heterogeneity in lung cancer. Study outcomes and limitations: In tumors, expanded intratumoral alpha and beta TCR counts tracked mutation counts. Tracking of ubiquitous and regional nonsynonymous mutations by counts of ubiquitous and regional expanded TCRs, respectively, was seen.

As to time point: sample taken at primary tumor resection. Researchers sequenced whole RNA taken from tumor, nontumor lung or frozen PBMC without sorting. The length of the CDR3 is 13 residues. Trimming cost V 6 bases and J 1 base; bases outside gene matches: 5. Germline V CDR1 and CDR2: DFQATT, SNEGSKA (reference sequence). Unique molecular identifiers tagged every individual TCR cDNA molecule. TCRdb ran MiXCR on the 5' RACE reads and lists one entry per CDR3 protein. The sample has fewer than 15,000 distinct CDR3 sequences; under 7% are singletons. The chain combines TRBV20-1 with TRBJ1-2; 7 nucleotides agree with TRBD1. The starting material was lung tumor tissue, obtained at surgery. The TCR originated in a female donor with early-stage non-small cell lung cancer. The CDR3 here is CSAPPGGNYGYTF. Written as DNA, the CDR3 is TGCAGTGCCCCGCCAGGGGGTAACTATGGCTACACCTTC.